Listed below are T cell receptor beta chains from one sample, sequenced in a study of Graves' ophthalmopathy and Graves' hyperthyroidism. A single record per CDR3 protein comes from TCRdb applying MiXCR to the multiplex PCR reads. In the table there are about 180,000 distinct CDR3 sequences, roughly two fifths of which are singletons. The sample taken for sequencing was peripheral blood. All receptors derive from a woman aged 40 to 49 with Graves' ophthalmopathy. The CDR3 runs from the conserved cysteine through the conserved F or W. Not all rows give a size; the values are once, few, many and, for expanded clones, a class.

abundance	v_gene	j_gene	CDR3aa
-	TRBV28	TRBJ2-7	CASSFPEVEQYF
many	TRBV12-3/TRBV12-4	TRBJ1-1	CASRTNRVGGTEAFF
many	TRBV19	TRBJ1-2	CASSSGIRYGYTF
-	TRBV12-3/TRBV12-4	TRBJ1-1	CASSPQHGNTEAFF
many	TRBV18	TRBJ1-1	CASSKGNLNTEAFF
-	TRBV20-1	TRBJ2-4	CSASGGRAKNIQYF
-	TRBV20-1	TRBJ2-3	CSAAMTGRTDTQYF
-	TRBV7-2	TRBJ1-2	CASSPNPGSYGYTF
many	TRBV19	TRBJ2-5	CASSIDRDTQETQYF
many	TRBV7-3	TRBJ1-1	CASSWIPGHEMNTEAFF
-	TRBV27	TRBJ2-7	CASRLPGQFSYEQYF
-	TRBV12-3/TRBV12-4	TRBJ2-7	CASRKDGPEQYF
many	TRBV18	TRBJ2-6	CASSPSASGANVLTF
-	TRBV11-2	TRBJ2-5	CASSSGLAGSRLETQYF
many	TRBV25-1	TRBJ2-7	CASSGFGRVSYEQYF
-	TRBV10-3	TRBJ2-7	CATLIWGTSGYEQYF
-	TRBV28	TRBJ1-5	CASSLGRTNQPQHF
many	TRBV7-2	TRBJ2-5	CASSMWTGQETQYF
many	TRBV6-5	TRBJ2-2	CASHNEGTGELFF
-	TRBV12-3/TRBV12-4	TRBJ1-5	CASSLTTNQPQHF
many	TRBV7-3	TRBJ2-2	CASSPSAGVGELFF
many	TRBV19	TRBJ1-5	CASSMGGFYSNQPQHF
many	TRBV6-5	TRBJ1-5	CASSKGTASNQPQHF
once	TRBV27	TRBJ2-4	CASSLAGTGRDIQYF
-	TRBV7-9	TRBJ1-1	CASSLAGDNTEAFF
-	TRBV12-3/TRBV12-4	TRBJ1-1	CASRPRGGPRMDTEAFF
few	TRBV12-3/TRBV12-4	TRBJ2-1	CASSPGGGLAGTRHYNEQFF
many	TRBV3-1	TRBJ1-5	CASSQDPGREKPQHF
many	TRBV18	TRBJ1-2	CASSPNGQNYGYTF